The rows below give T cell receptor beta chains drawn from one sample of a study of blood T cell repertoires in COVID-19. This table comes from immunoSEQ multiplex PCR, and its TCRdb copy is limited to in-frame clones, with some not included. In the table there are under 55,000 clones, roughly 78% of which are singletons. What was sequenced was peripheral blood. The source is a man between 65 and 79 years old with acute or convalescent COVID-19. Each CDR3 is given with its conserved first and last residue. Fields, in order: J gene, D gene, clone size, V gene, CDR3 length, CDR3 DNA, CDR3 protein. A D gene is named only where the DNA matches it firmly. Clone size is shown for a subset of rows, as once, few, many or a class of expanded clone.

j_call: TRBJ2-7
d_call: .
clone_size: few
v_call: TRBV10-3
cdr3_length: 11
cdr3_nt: TGTGCCTCAGGAACCTACTACGAGCAGTACTTC
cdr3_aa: CASGTYYEQYF

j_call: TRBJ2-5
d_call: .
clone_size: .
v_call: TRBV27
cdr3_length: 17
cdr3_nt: TGTGCCAGCAGTCCCCTCCTTTCTGGGTACGGGGTGAGGACCCAGTACTTC
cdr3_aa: CASSPLLSGYGVRTQYF

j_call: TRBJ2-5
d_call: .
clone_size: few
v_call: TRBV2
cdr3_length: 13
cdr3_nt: TGTGCCAGCATGGGGGGGCGGATGGAGACCCAGTACTTC
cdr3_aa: CASMGGRMETQYF

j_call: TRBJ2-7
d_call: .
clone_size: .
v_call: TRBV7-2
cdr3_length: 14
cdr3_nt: TGTGCCAGCAGCTTGGGACTGCGTTCCTACGAGCAGTACTTC
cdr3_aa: CASSLGLRSYEQYF

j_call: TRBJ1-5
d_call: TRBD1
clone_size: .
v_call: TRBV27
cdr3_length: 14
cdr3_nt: TGTGCCAGCAGTCCGGGACAGGGCAGGCAGCCCCAGCATTTT
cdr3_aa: CASSPGQGRQPQHF

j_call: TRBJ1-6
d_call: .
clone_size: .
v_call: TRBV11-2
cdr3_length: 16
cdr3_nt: TGTGCCAGCAGCTCAAACATACCCTCCTATAATTCACCCCTCCACTTT
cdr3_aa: CASSSNIPSYNSPLHF

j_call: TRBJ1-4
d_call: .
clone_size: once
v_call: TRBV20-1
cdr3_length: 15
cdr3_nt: TGCAGTGCTAGTCGGGACTCCCGGGAGTATGAAAAACTGTTTTTT
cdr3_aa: CSASRDSREYEKLFF

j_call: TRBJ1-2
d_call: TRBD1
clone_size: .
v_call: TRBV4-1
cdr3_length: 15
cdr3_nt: TGCGCCAGCAGCCAGGCAGGGGGCGGAAGCTATGGCTACACCTTC
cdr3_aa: CASSQAGGGSYGYTF

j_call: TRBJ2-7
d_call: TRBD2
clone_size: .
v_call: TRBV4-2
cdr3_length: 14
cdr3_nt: TGTGCCAGCAGCCTGTCGGGAGGTTCGGACGAGCAGTACTTC
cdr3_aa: CASSLSGGSDEQYF

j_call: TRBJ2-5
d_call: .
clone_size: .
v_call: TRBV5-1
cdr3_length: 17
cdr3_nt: TGCGCCAGCAGCTTGGGGATAGCGGAAGGGTACCAAGAGACCCAGTACTTC
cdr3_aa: CASSLGIAEGYQETQYF

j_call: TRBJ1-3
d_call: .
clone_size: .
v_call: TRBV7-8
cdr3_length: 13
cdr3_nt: TGTGCCAGCAGCTGGCTCTCTGGAAACACCATATATTTT
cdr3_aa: CASSWLSGNTIYF

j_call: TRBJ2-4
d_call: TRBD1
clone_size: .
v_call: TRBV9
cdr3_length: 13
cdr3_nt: TGTGCCAGCAGCGTCGGGACAGAAAACATTCAGTACTTC
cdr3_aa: CASSVGTENIQYF

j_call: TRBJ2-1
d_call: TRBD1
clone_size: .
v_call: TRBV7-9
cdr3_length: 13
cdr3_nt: TGTGCCAGCGGAAAGTCAGGGGGCAATGAGCAGTTCTTC
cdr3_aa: CASGKSGGNEQFF

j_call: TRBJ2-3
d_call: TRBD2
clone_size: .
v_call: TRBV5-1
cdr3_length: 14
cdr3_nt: TGCGCCAGCAGCATTGGGGGGGACTCAGATACGCAGTATTTT
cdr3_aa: CASSIGGDSDTQYF

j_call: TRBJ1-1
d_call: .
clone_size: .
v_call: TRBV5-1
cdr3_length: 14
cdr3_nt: TGCGCCAGCAGCTTGCAGACAGGAACCCCTGAAGCTTTCTTT
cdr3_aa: CASSLQTGTPEAFF